This TCR beta chain emerged from a study of naive and memory T cell subsets. An equimolar mix of two oligonucleotides served as the beta constant-region primer for TRBC1 and TRBC2. The ligated cDNA underwent four PCR rounds using SP2 and nested alpha and beta constant-region primers. The cDNA 3' end received a ligated single-stranded oligonucleotide carrying the SP2 primer and a 12-nucleotide UMI. TCRdb fed the UMI-ligation and nested PCR reads into MiXCR, producing one record per CDR3 protein. The sample has approximately 29,000 distinct CDR3 sequences, about 18% seen once. This clonotype has just a few counts. CDR1 and CDR2 (germline): SGHTA, FQGNSA. Trimming removed 3 bases at V and 3 bases at J, with 12 bases between. This CDR3 is built from 16 residues. Cells stained for CD3, CD4, CD8, CD45RA, CD27 and viability were sorted into four CD45RA/CD27 subsets.

J is TRBJ1-6 and V is TRBV7-2; D perhaps matches TRBD1 (6 bases). Sequenced input: effector memory CD4+ T cells from blood. As to subset: effector memory, CD45RA- CD27-. The clonotype comes from a human donor in good health. For the CDR3, the DNA is TGTGCCAGCAGCTTGCAGGGGATGGGCTATAATTCACCCCTCCACTTT. This sequence encodes CASSLQGMGYNSPLHF. Full variable domain (remainder filled in from reference TRBV7-2 and TRBJ1-6): GAGVSQSPSNKVTEKGKDVELRCDPISGHTALYWYRQSLGQGLEFLIYFQGNSAPDKSGLPSDRFSAERTGGSVSTLTIQRTQQEDSAVYLCASSLQGMGYNSPLHFGNGTRLTVT.